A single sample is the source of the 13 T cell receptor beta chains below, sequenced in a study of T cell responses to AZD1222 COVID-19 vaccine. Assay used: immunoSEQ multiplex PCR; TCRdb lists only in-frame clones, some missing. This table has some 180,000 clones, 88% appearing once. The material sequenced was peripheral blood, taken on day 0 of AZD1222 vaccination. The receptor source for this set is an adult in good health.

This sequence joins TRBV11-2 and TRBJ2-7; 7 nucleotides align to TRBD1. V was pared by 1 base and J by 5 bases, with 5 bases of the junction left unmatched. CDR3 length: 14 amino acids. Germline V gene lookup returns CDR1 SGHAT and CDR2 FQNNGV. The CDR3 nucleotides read TGTGCCAGCAGCTTAGTAGACAGGGATCACGAGCAGTACTTC. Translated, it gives CASSLVDRDHEQYF.

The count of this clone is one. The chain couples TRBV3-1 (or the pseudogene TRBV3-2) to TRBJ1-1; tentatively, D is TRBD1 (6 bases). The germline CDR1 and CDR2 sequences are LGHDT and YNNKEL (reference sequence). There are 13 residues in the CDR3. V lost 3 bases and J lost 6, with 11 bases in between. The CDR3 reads CASSQVQGAEAFF. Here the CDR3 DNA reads TGTGCCAGCAGCCAGGTACAGGGCGCTGAAGCTTTCTTT.

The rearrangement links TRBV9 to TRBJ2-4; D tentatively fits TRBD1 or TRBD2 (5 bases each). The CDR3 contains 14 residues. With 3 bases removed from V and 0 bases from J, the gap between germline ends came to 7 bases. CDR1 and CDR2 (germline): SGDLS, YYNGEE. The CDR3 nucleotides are TGTGCCAGCAGCGCCGGGACAGCCAAAAACATTCAGTACTTC. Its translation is CASSAGTAKNIQYF.

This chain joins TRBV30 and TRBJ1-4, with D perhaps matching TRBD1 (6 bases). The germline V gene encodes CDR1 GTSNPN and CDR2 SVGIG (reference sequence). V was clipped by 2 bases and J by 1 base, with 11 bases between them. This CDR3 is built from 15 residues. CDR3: CAWSKFRGTNEKLFF. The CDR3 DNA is TGTGCCTGGAGTAAATTCAGGGGAACTAATGAAAAACTGTTTTTT.

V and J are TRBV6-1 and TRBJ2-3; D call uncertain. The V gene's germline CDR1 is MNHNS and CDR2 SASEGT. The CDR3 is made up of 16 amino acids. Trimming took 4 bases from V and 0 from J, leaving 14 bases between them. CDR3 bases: TGTGCCAGCAGTGCAACAAGATTTCTCAGCACAGATACGCAGTATTTT. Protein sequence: CASSATRFLSTDTQYF.

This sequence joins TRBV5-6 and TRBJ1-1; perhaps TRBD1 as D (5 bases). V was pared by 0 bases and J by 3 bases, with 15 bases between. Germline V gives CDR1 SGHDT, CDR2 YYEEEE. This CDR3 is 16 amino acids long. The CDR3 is CASSLAFDSRDTEAFF. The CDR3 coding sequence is TGTGCCAGCAGCTTGGCCTTCGACAGCCGGGACACTGAAGCTTTCTTT.

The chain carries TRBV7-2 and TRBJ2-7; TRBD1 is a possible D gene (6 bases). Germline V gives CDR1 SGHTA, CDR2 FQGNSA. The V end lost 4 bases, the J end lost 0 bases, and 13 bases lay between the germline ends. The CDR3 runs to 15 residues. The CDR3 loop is CASSSRQEHSYEQYF. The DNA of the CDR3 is TGTGCCAGCAGCTCCCGACAGGAACACTCCTACGAGCAGTACTTC.

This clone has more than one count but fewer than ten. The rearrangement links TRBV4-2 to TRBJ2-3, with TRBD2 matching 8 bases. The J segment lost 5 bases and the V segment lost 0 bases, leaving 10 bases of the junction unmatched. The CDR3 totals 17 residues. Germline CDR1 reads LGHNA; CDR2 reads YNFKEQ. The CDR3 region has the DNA TGTGCCAGCAGCCAAGATTGGACGGGAGGGCTGAAAGATACGCAGTATTTT. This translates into CASSQDWTGGLKDTQYF.

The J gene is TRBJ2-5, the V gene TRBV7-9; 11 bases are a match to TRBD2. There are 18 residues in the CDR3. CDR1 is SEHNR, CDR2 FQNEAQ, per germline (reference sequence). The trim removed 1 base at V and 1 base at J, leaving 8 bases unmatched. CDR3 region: CASSLGIASGGLQETQYF. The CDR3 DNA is TGTGCCAGCAGCTTAGGAATAGCTAGCGGGGGGCTCCAAGAGACCCAGTACTTC. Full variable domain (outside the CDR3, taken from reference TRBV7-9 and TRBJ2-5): DTGVSQNPRHKITKRGQNVTFRCDPISEHNRLYWYRQTLGQGPEFLTYFQNEAQLEKSRLLSDRFSAERPKGSFSTLEIQRTEQGDSAMYLCASSLGIASGGLQETQYFGPGTRLLVL.

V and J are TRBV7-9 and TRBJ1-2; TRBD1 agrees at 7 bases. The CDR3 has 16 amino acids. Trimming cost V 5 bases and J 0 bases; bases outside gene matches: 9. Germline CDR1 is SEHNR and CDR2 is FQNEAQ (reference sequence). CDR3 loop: CASSHIGQVANYGYTF. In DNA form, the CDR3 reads TGTGCCAGCAGCCATATAGGACAGGTCGCTAACTATGGCTACACCTTC.

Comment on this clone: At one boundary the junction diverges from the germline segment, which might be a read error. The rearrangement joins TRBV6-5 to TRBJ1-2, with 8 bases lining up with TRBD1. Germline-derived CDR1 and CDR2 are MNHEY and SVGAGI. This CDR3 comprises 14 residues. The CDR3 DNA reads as TGTGCCAGCATTCCAACAGGGGGGGTCTATCGCTACACCTTC. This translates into CASIPTGGVYRYTF.

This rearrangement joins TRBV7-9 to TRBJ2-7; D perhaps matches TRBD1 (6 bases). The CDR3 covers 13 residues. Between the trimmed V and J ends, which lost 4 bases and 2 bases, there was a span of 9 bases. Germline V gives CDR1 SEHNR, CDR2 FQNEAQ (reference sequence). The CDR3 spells CASSSGTPYEQYF. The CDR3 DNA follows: TGTGCCAGCAGCTCGGGGACACCCTACGAGCAGTACTTC.

CDR3 in DNA: TGTGCCAGCAGCTTAAGACAGCGAATGTATGGCTACACCTTC. Translation: CASSLRQRMYGYTF. The chain couples TRBV7-3 to TRBJ1-2, with D perhaps TRBD1 (5 bases). V gave up 1 base and J gave up 5 bases, with 11 bases separating them. The germline V gene encodes CDR1 SGHTA and CDR2 FQGTGA. The CDR3 sequence is 14 residues long.